This TCR beta chain was documented in a study of cytomegalovirus exposure and HLA in healthy donors. Study observations and caveats: The authors later found HLA-associated TCR beta chains more clonally expanded than equally common others. The listing of 160 or so TCR beta chains classed them as cytomegalovirus-associated. Upon later analysis, TCR association rates were observed to vary by HLA locus, being highest for DRB1 and lowest for HLA-C. In an earlier analysis, productive rearrangement rates for most beta V segments clustered near 87% or 30%.

PCR involved 60 Vbeta and 13 Jbeta primers. Only in-frame clones appear in the TCRdb table, and some are missing; sequencing was by immunoSEQ multiplex PCR. This sample carries 160,000 or so clones, about 80% of them seen once, and the ten largest clones take roughly 1%. This clone was detected only once. Its specificity is not known. Germline V gene lookup returns CDR1 SGHAT and CDR2 FQDESV (reference sequence). CDR3 length: 15 residues. Trimming removed 3 bases from V and 5 bases from J; junction bases left unmatched: 8. The origin of this receptor is a woman between 40 and 50 years old in good health and CMV-seronegative. This chain links TRBV11-1 with TRBJ2-7; TRBD2 matches 9 bases. The sample was PBMCs. In DNA, the CDR3 is TGTGCCAGCAGCTTGGACCTAGCGGGAATAAACGAGCAGTACTTC. Translating it yields CASSLDLAGINEQYF.